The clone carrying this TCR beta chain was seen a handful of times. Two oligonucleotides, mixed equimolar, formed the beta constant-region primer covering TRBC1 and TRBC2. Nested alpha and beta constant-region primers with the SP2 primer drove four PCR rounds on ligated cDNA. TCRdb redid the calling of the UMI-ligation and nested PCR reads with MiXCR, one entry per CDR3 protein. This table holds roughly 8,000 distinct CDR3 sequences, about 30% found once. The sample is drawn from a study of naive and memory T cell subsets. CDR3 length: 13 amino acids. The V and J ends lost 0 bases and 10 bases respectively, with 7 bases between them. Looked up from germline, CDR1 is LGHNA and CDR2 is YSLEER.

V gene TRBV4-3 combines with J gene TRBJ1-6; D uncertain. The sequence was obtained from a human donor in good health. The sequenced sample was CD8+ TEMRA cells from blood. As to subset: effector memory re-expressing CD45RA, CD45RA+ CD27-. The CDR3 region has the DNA TGCGCCAGCAGCCAAGAGCCCGGGTCACCCCTCCACTTT. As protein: CASSQEPGSPLHF.